This T cell receptor (beta chain) originates from a study of blood T cells in healthy people across ages. A second PCR, run for 7 to 11 cycles, used a sample-barcoded 5' primer plus a J-beta primer mix. TCRdb passed the 5' RACE reads through MiXCR, listing each CDR3 protein once. The table lists under 700,000 distinct CDR3 sequences, more than 20% of them singletons. CDR1 is SGHRS, CDR2 YFSETQ, per germline. This CDR3 has 15 residues. Unmatched junction bases numbered 4, after V lost 6 bases and J lost 4 bases. Study-level results: A roughly linear fall in TCR beta diversity per million T cells was seen with increasing age.

Points on this clonotype: The antigen is undetermined.

These same data were also listed under a study on T cells of mothers and their children. From that second work: Inherited differences only slightly affect thymic shaping of TCR recombination output.

The source is a boy aged 5 to 17 in good health. The V gene is TRBV5-1, the J gene TRBJ2-3, with TRBD2 identical over 14 bases. The material sequenced was blood. CDR3 nucleotides: TGCGCCAGCAACGGACTAGCGGGAGGCCCAGATACGCAGTATTTT. Its protein is CASNGLAGGPDTQYF.